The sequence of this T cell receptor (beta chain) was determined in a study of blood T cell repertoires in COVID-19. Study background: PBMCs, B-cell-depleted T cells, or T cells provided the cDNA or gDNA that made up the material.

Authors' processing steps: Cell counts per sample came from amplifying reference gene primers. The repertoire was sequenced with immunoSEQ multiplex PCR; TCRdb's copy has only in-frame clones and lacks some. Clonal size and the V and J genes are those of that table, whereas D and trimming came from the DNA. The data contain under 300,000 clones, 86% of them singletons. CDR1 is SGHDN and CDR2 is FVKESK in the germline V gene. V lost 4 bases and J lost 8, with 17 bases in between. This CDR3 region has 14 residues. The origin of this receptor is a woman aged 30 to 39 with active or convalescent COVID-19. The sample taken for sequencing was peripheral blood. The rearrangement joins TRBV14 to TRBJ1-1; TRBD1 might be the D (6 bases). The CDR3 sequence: CASSRRGSRGEAFF. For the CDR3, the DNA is TGTGCCAGCAGCCGACGGGGTTCAAGGGGGGAAGCTTTCTTT.